These 25 T cell receptor beta chains were all obtained from the same sample, sequenced in a study of blood T cells in healthy people across ages (dated by TCRdb to the mid-2010s). The method was 5' RACE. The listed sequencing device is Illumina HiSeq 2500. The second PCR ran for about 6 to 12 cycles and used a J-beta primer mix along with a sample-barcoded 5' primer. TCRdb handled the public reads itself, with Q25 trimming in fastp and clone calling in MiXCR, and kept productive beta chains. Records with the same CDR3 protein are collapsed into one entry carrying the most frequent genes and DNA. The sample includes about 1.6 million distinct CDR3 sequences, with about 31% observed a single time. 11% of the sample is in the top ten clones. The sequencing sample was made of blood. The receptors shown here come from a woman in her twenties or thirties in good health.

A few counts support this clonotype. The CDR3 DNA follows: TGCGCCAGCAGATCTAGCGGACAGGATTTATCCTACGAGCAGTACTTC. Amino acid sequence: CASRSSGQDLSYEQYF. This chain connects TRBV5-1 to TRBJ2-7; D may match TRBD1 or TRBD2 (7 bases each). V was clipped by 5 bases and J by 1 base, with 19 bases between them. The CDR3 length is 16 residues. Germline V lookup: CDR1 SGHRS, CDR2 YFSETQ.

This clonotype occurred many times. V usage is TRBV6-5 and J usage is TRBJ2-1; 11 nucleotides align to TRBD2. This CDR3 has 17 residues. V was clipped by 0 bases and J by 7 bases; unmatched bases: 8. Germline lookup yields CDR1 MNHEY and CDR2 SVGAGI. The CDR3 here is CASSYSIASGGINEQFF. As DNA, the CDR3 is TGTGCCAGCAGTTACTCGATTGCTAGCGGGGGGATAAATGAGCAGTTCTTC.

J is TRBJ2-5 and V is TRBV24-1; D unresolved. This CDR3 is built from 16 residues. Germline values: CDR1 KGHDR, CDR2 SFDVKD. V shed 1 base and J shed 0 bases, with 11 bases lying between them. Here the CDR3 DNA reads TGTGCCACCAGTGATTTCCCTACGAGGTACCAAGAGACCCAGTACTTC. Residues: CATSDFPTRYQETQYF.

This clonotype was recorded a few times. The chain combines TRBV20-1 with TRBJ2-7, with D hard to call. Germline CDR1 and CDR2: DFQATT and SNEGSKA (reference sequence). There are 13 residues in the CDR3. The V and J ends lost 6 bases and 3 bases respectively, with 15 bases between them. CDR3 amino acids: CSARPGRGYEQYF. The CDR3 nucleotides read TGCAGTGCCCGACCCGGTAGAGGCTACGAGCAGTACTTC.

This clonotype was seen only a few times. CDR3 coding DNA: TGTGCCAGCAGCTCCCTACCACCCGGGACTAGCGGGAGGGAGACCTACAATGAGCAGTTCTTC. Translated: CASSSLPPGTSGRETYNEQFF. The chain employs TRBV7-7 and TRBJ2-1; 16 bases align to TRBD2. With 4 bases clipped from V and 2 bases from J, the junction kept 14 bases outside the gene matches. CDR1 and CDR2 from the germline V gene are SSHAT and FNYEAQ (reference sequence). The CDR3 has 21 amino acids. The whole variable domain, filled in from reference TRBV7-7 and TRBJ2-1, reads GAGVSQSPRYKVTKRGQDVTLRCDPISSHATLYWYQQALGQGPEFLTYFNYEAQPDKSGLPSDRFSAERPEGSISTLTIQRTEQRDSAMYRCASSSLPPGTSGRETYNEQFFGPGTRLTVL.

This clonotype has just a few counts. This clone may be a read error of a much larger clone one base away. The chain combines TRBV20-1 with TRBJ1-5, with TRBD1 as a possible D gene (6 bases). This CDR3 has 14 amino acids. Germline-derived CDR1 and CDR2 are DFQATT and SNEGSKA (reference sequence). The CDR3 DNA reads TGCAGTGCTAGAGTAGGACAGTACAATCAGCTCCAGCATTTT. This sequence encodes CSARVGQYNQLQHF.

In its sample, this clonotype was seen a few times. This chain connects TRBV4-2 to TRBJ2-3; TRBD2 agrees at 13 bases. The CDR3 covers 17 residues. J gave up 1 base and V 3 bases, and 4 bases lay outside the gene matches. CDR1 LGHNA and CDR2 YNFKEQ come from the germline V gene. The CDR3 region is CASSHSLAGGGTDTQYF. For the CDR3, the DNA is TGTGCCAGCAGCCACTCACTAGCGGGAGGGGGCACAGATACGCAGTATTTT.

In the case of this clonotype: One end of the junction varies from germline; a read error may be responsible. J is TRBJ1-1 and V is TRBV7-8; D perhaps matches TRBD1 (6 bases). Germline values: CDR1 SGHVS, CDR2 FQNEAQ. The CDR3 has 14 residues. CDR3 sequence (DNA): TGTGCCAGCAGCCCACAGGGAATGAACACTGAAGCTTCCTTT. This sequence encodes CASSPQGMNTEASF.

This clonotype was counted a few times. The V call is TRBV5-1, the J call TRBJ2-7; weak D call: TRBD2 (6 bases). Germline lookup yields CDR1 SGHRS and CDR2 YFSETQ. CDR3 length: 14 amino acids. V was cut by 5 bases and J by 0 bases, with 12 bases left in between. The CDR3 region is CASSSGEVSYEQYF. As DNA, the CDR3 is TGCGCCAGCAGTTCGGGGGAGGTCTCCTACGAGCAGTACTTC. The variable domain in full, with the rest retrieved from reference TRBV5-1 and TRBJ2-7, is KAGVTQTPRYLIKTRGQQVTLSCSPISGHRSVSWYQQTPGQGLQFLFEYFSETQRNKGNFPGRFSGRQFSNSRSEMNVSTLELGDSALYLCASSSGEVSYEQYFGPGTRLTVT.

This clonotype was detected a few times. V and J are TRBV6-4 and TRBJ2-6, with D perhaps TRBD2 (5 bases). The length of the CDR3 is 13 residues. CDR1 is MRHNA and CDR2 is SNTAGT in the germline V gene. V shed 8 bases and J shed 4 bases, with 9 bases lying between them. In nucleotides, the CDR3 is TGTGCCAGCGCCGAGGGAGGGGCCAACGTCCTGACTTTC. As protein: CASAEGGANVLTF.

This clonotype occurred many times. The chain carries TRBV29-1 and TRBJ2-1; D gene ambiguous. The CDR3 has 11 residues. Germline lookup yields CDR1 SQVTM and CDR2 ANQGSEA. Deletions cut 7 bases from V and 3 bases from J, with 7 bases between. The CDR3 spells CSAVFYNEQFF. CDR3 bases: TGCAGCGCCGTATTCTACAATGAGCAGTTCTTC.

The CDR3 region is CSASTPNGNYNEQFF. In DNA form, the CDR3 reads TGCAGTGCTAGTACCCCCAACGGCAATTACAATGAGCAGTTCTTC. This sequence joins TRBV20-1 and TRBJ2-1; D unresolved. This CDR3 region has 15 residues. V was shortened by 3 bases and J by 4 bases, with 16 bases between the two germline ends. Looked up from germline, CDR1 is DFQATT and CDR2 is SNEGSKA (reference sequence).

The rearrangement uses TRBV7-6 and TRBJ1-2; D gene unclear. The germline CDR1 and CDR2 sequences are SGHVS and FNYEAQ. This CDR3 spans 13 amino acids. Trimming removed 6 bases at V and 8 bases at J, with 16 bases between. The CDR3 loop is CASSQPTMGGYTF. DNA of the CDR3: TGTGCCAGCAGTCAACCTACCATGGGAGGCTACACCTTC.

This clonotype came up a few times. V gene TRBV12-3 or TRBV12-4 combines with J gene TRBJ1-1, with D perhaps matching TRBD1 (5 bases). Trimming removed 8 bases from V and 0 bases from J, with 10 bases in between. This CDR3 comprises 13 residues. The CDR3, as DNA: TGTGCCAGCGCGGGGCAGGTGAACACTGAAGCTTTCTTT. This sequence encodes CASAGQVNTEAFF.

The table lists this clonotype with a few counts. The gene calls are TRBV28 and TRBJ2-5; no clear D gene. The CDR3 runs 16 residues. V dropped 3 bases and J dropped 1 base, with 15 bases sitting between them. Per the germline V gene, CDR1 is MDHEN and CDR2 is SYDVKM. This CDR3 reads CASSFIATRFQETQYF. Written as DNA, the CDR3 is TGTGCCAGCAGTTTTATTGCGACGAGATTCCAAGAGACCCAGTACTTC.

The chain links TRBV11-1 to TRBJ2-3; no clear D. The V end lost 1 base, the J end lost 2 bases, and 13 bases lay between the germline ends. Germline CDR1 SGHAT, CDR2 FQDESV (reference sequence). The CDR3 contains 16 residues. The CDR3 protein is CASSLESGSFTDTQYF. The CDR3 DNA is TGTGCCAGCAGCTTAGAGTCCGGGTCTTTCACAGATACGCAGTATTTT.

Only a few counts were recorded for this clonotype. The chain links TRBV18 to TRBJ2-7; D uncertain. Trimming left V 6 bases short and J 3 bases short, with 12 bases between. The CDR3 consists of 13 residues. The germline V gene encodes CDR1 KGHSH and CDR2 LQKENI. CDR3 region: CASSSGSNYEQYF. As DNA, the CDR3 is TGTGCCAGCTCCTCGGGCAGCAACTACGAGCAGTACTTC.

The J gene is TRBJ1-2, the V gene TRBV15, with a weak D call TRBD1 (5 bases). Trimming removed 0 bases at V and 4 bases at J, with 9 bases between. This CDR3 comprises 14 residues. Germline-derived CDR1 and CDR2 are LNHNV and YYDKDF (reference sequence). Written as DNA, the CDR3 is TGTGCCACCAGCAGAGATCGGCAGGGCTATGGCTACACCTTC. Residues: CATSRDRQGYGYTF.

In regard to this clonotype: Germline is not matched at one junction end, which may reflect a read error. The rearrangement links TRBV12-3 or TRBV12-4 to TRBJ2-2, with D possibly matching TRBD1 (7 bases). The CDR3 covers 15 residues. The CDR3, as DNA: TGTGCCAGCAGATTAGACGCAGGGGGGACCGGGGAGCTGTTTTTT. Its translation is CASRLDAGGTGELFF.

With respect to this clonotype: A read error may explain this, as a much larger clone is one base away. The chain recombines TRBV4-2 with TRBJ2-3, with a possible D match to TRBD2 (6 bases). Germline V gene data show CDR1 as LGHNA and CDR2 as YNFKEQ. There are 17 residues in the CDR3. Written as DNA, the CDR3 is TGTGCCAGCAACCAAGATAGGGCTAGCGTTAACACAGATACGCAGTATTTT. Encoded protein: CASNQDRASVNTDTQYF.

This clonotype was observed a few times. V gene TRBV6-1 combines with J gene TRBJ1-5; TRBD1 might be the D (5 bases). Germline V gives CDR1 MNHNS, CDR2 SASEGT. CDR3 length: 15 residues. The V and J ends lost 0 bases and 6 bases respectively, with 12 bases between them. CDR3 in DNA: TGTGCCAGCAGTGAAGCGCTGGCGGGGGGTCAGCCCCAGCATTTT. It translates to CASSEALAGGQPQHF.

This chain uses TRBV7-9 with TRBJ2-2; no reliable D call. Trimming removed 5 bases at V and 4 bases at J, with 11 bases between. The CDR3 length is 14 residues. In germline, CDR1 is SEHNR, CDR2 FQNEAQ (reference sequence). CDR3: CASSPPQSTGELFF. Here the CDR3 DNA reads TGTGCCAGCAGCCCACCCCAGAGCACCGGGGAGCTGTTTTTT.

This chain joins TRBV5-6 and TRBJ2-7; D tentatively fits TRBD1 or TRBD2 (5 bases each). Germline loops: CDR1 SGHDT, CDR2 YYEEEE. Trimming cost V 3 bases and J 2 bases, with 15 bases left between them. The CDR3 runs 15 residues. The chain's CDR3 is CASSSPGTKPYEQYF. The CDR3 bases are TGTGCCAGCAGCTCGCCCGGGACGAAACCCTACGAGCAGTACTTC.

This clonotype came up a few times. The rearrangement links TRBV6-5 to TRBJ1-5; 9 bases match TRBD1. This CDR3 contains 20 residues. The trim removed 0 bases at V and 11 bases at J, leaving 23 bases unmatched. Germline V gene sequence: CDR1 MNHEY, CDR2 SVGAGI. CDR3 nucleotides: TGTGCCAGCAGTTACTCTCCCGTAGGTGGAAGGGACAGGGACCTCGCGACCCAGCATTTT. As protein: CASSYSPVGGRDRDLATQHF.

This clonotype was counted at least ten times. The V and J genes are TRBV7-3 and TRBJ2-1; the D gene is possibly TRBD1 (6 bases). V shed 0 bases and J shed 6 bases, with 12 bases lying between them. Germline loops: CDR1 SGHTA, CDR2 FQGTGA. This CDR3 region has 15 residues. For the CDR3, the DNA is TGTGCCAGCAGCTTAACTCTGGGGGCGGCCAATGAGCAGTTCTTC. This gives the protein CASSLTLGAANEQFF.